Below, one TCR beta chain is given with its context. The antigen is not known. It was CD45RO-negative cells, positively selected for CCR7, that made up naive CD8 cells, with terminally differentiated effector memory CD45RA+ cells excluded. Each donor was a Caucasian adult residing in Nashville, Tennessee. The data belong to a study of shared clonotypes between healthy human individuals. Study-level information: Per donor, CD8 memory used one plate, CD8 naive used two, CD4 memory used three and CD4 naive used three.

Findings of the study overall: Sampling covered nothing but blood. Tissue TCR repertoires likely differ from those found in blood.

Assay used: immunoSEQ multiplex PCR; TCRdb lists only in-frame clones, some missing. The sample includes about 2,200,000 clones, under 95% of them seen just once. Germline lookup yields CDR1 MDHEN and CDR2 SYDVKM. This CDR3 contains 14 residues. V was shortened by 5 bases and J by 6 bases, with 16 bases between the two germline ends. The sequenced sample consisted of naive CD8+ T cells from PBMCs. This receptor was identified in a man between 18 and 35 years old in good health. Some clones in this sample may be carry-over from other donors' samples. This rearrangement joins TRBV28 to TRBJ2-5; D is possibly TRBD1 (6 bases). CDR3 nucleotide sequence: TGTGCCAGCAGTCCCCTAAGGGGGTTGAAGACCCAGTACTTC. It encodes CASSPLRGLKTQYF. The entire variable domain, with the rest obtained from reference TRBV28 and TRBJ2-5, is as follows: DVKVTQSSRYLVKRTGEKVFLECVQDMDHENMFWYRQDPGLGLRLIYFSYDVKMKEKGDIPEGYSVSREKKERFSLILESASTNQTSMYLCASSPLRGLKTQYFGPGTRLLVL.